This TCR beta chain is from a study of blood T cell repertoires in COVID-19. Across the whole study: Whether acute or convalescent, the COVID-19 samples came from the United States, Italy and Spain.

This clone has only a few counts. Germline loops: CDR1 MNHEY, CDR2 SMNVEV (reference sequence). V was trimmed by 10 bases and J by 0 bases, leaving 19 bases between them. CDR3 length: 15 amino acids. As handled by the study authors: Estimated nucleated cell counts came from reference gene primer amplification. TCRdb's table, derived via immunoSEQ multiplex PCR, lists solely in-frame clones and lacks some. That table is the source of V, J and clone size, and D and trimming were worked out from the DNA. The sample carries roughly 100,000 clones, more than 75% recorded once. The V and J genes are TRBV27 and TRBJ2-7; tentatively, D is TRBD2 (5 bases). The sequencing sample was made of peripheral blood. The clonotype was recovered from a human donor in a cohort sampled during active COVID-19. In DNA form, the CDR3 reads TGTGCCACCTTGGGGTGGTCGGGAAGCTCCTACGAGCAGTACTTC. Translated: CATLGWSGSSYEQYF.